Shown below are 8 T cell receptor beta chains from a single sample sequenced in a study of T cell clones after liver transplantation. Method: immunoSEQ multiplex PCR; TCRdb's copy keeps in-frame clones and lacks some. The sample lists 70,000 or so clones; about 92% were seen once. This material consisted of CD4+ T cells from blood, taken 25 months after liver transplant. The receptor set was obtained from a human patient who received a liver transplant. Some of the T cells may derive from the graft donor.

The chain employs TRBV19 and TRBJ2-3, with 8 nucleotides matching TRBD1. The ends lost 3 bases at V and 1 base at J; junction bases unmatched: 3. Germline CDR1 and CDR2: LNHDA and SQIVND (reference sequence). This CDR3 has 15 amino acids. CDR3 coding DNA: TGTGCCAGTAGTATCGGACAGGGAGGCACAGATACGCAGTATTTT. Protein: CASSIGQGGTDTQYF.

This clone was seen a handful of times. V is TRBV19 and J is TRBJ1-5; no clear D gene. Trimming cost V 7 bases and J 3 bases, with 13 bases left between them. From germline, CDR1 is LNHDA and CDR2 SQIVND (reference sequence). CDR3 length: 14 residues. The CDR3 loop is CASTKDPYNQPQHF. The DNA of the CDR3 is TGTGCCAGTACCAAGGACCCTTACAATCAGCCCCAGCATTTT. Combining the CDR3 with reference TRBV19 and TRBJ1-5 gives the whole variable domain DGGITQSPKYLFRKEGQNVTLSCEQNLNHDAMYWYRQDPGQGLRLIYYSQIVNDFQKGDIAEGYSVSREKKESFPLTVTSAQKNPTAFYLCASTKDPYNQPQHFGDGTRLSIL.

This clone was detected only once. The chain carries TRBV5-1 and TRBJ2-5, with D possibly being TRBD1 (5 bases). CDR3 length: 15 residues. The V and J ends lost 0 bases and 2 bases respectively, with 11 bases between them. In germline, CDR1 is SGHRS, CDR2 YFSETQ. The CDR3 nucleotides read TGCGCCAGCAGCTTGGAGGGGCTGCGGCAAGAGACCCAGTACTTC. Protein product: CASSLEGLRQETQYF. The entire variable domain, with the rest obtained from reference TRBV5-1 and TRBJ2-5, is as follows: KAGVTQTPRYLIKTRGQQVTLSCSPISGHRSVSWYQQTPGQGLQFLFEYFSETQRNKGNFPGRFSGRQFSNSRSEMNVSTLELGDSALYLCASSLEGLRQETQYFGPGTRLLVL.

This chain connects TRBV30 to TRBJ2-5; 10 bases are a match to TRBD2. Germline V lookup: CDR1 GTSNPN, CDR2 SVGIG (reference sequence). J gave up 1 base and V 0 bases, and 2 bases lay outside the gene matches. The CDR3 covers 15 residues. The CDR3 here is CAWSVSSGSQETQYF. CDR3 in DNA: TGTGCCTGGAGTGTATCTAGCGGGAGCCAAGAGACCCAGTACTTC.

The rearrangement links TRBV9 to TRBJ2-2, with TRBD2 matching over 14 bases. The CDR3 is 16 residues long. Per germline, CDR1 SGDLS and CDR2 YYNGEE. The junction had 4 bases not matched to a gene; V was cut back by 3 bases and J by 6 bases. CDR3 sequence reads: CASSDGLAGGAGELFF. In DNA form, the CDR3 reads TGTGCCAGCAGCGACGGACTAGCGGGAGGCGCCGGGGAGCTGTTTTTT.

J is TRBJ1-3 and V is TRBV30; 7 positions match TRBD1. This CDR3 region has 17 residues. V gave up 2 bases and J gave up 2 bases; unmatched junction bases: 12. Per the germline V gene, CDR1 is GTSNPN and CDR2 is SVGIG (reference sequence). As DNA, the CDR3 is TGTGCCTGGAGTCCCGGGCCGACAGGGTTAGCTGGAAACACCATATATTTT. Protein: CAWSPGPTGLAGNTIYF.

The chain links TRBV19 to TRBJ1-1; D is perhaps TRBD1 (6 bases). Germline V gene sequence: CDR1 LNHDA, CDR2 SQIVND (reference sequence). The CDR3 runs to 14 residues. Deletions cut 4 bases from V and 0 bases from J, with 9 bases between. The CDR3 coding sequence is TGTGCCAGTAGTAAAAGGACAGTGAACACTGAAGCTTTCTTT. It encodes CASSKRTVNTEAFF.

The chain recombines TRBV6-5 with TRBJ2-2, with 8 bases lining up with TRBD2. Germline V gives CDR1 MNHEY, CDR2 SVGAGI. The CDR3 covers 15 residues. V trimming: 7 bases; J trimming: 1 base; junction bases outside the gene matches: 5. CDR3 protein: CASNLGTRNTGELFF. The CDR3 nucleotides are TGTGCCAGCAATCTCGGGACTAGGAACACCGGGGAGCTGTTTTTT.